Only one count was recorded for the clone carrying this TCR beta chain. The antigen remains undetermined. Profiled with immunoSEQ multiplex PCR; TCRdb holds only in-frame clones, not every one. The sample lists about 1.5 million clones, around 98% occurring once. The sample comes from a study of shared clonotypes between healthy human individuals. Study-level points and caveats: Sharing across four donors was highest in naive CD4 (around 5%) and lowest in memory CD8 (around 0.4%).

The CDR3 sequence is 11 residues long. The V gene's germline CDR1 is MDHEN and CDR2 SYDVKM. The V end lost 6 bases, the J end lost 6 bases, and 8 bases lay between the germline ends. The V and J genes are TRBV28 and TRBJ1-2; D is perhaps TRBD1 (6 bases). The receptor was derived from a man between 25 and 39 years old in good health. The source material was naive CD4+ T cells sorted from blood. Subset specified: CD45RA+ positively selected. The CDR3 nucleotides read TGTGCCAGCAGGTGGACAGATGGCTACACCTTC. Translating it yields CASRWTDGYTF.